This T cell receptor beta chain comes out of a study of tumor and adjacent non-tumor tissue in lung cancer. Study background: Aged about 30 to 76 years, patients included fewer than 11 men and roughly five women with stage I to III disease.

At least ten counts were recorded for this clonotype. TCRbeta libraries were built with three rounds of nested PCR, modified from ARM-PCR. Each CDR3 protein gets one entry after TCRdb re-called the multiplex PCR reads with MiXCR. This table holds roughly 82,000 distinct CDR3 sequences, 75% to 85% found once. This sample's RNA came from whole unsorted tissue. The normal lung tissue was taken more than 3 cm from the tumor edge. The clonotype comes from a woman in her 50s with non-small cell lung cancer. Source material: distant non-tumor lung tissue.

This CDR3 is CASSLSGGGNGAETQYF. CDR3 in DNA: TGTGCCAGCAGTTTATCCGGCGGGGGGAATGGAGCAGAGACCCAGTACTTC. The rearrangement uses TRBV28 and TRBJ2-5; 8 bases are a match to TRBD2. Germline V gene sequence: CDR1 MDHEN, CDR2 SYDVKM. V trimming: 1 base; J trimming: 4 bases; junction bases outside the gene matches: 11. CDR3 length: 17 residues.